One T cell receptor beta chain is described in this entry. The sample comes from a study of blood T cell repertoires in COVID-19. The overall study: The samples span acute and convalescent COVID-19 from the United States, Italy and Spain.

Data came from immunoSEQ multiplex PCR; TCRdb stores just in-frame clones and leaves some out. The sample lists about 140,000 clones, approximately 80% occurring once. Germline CDR1 and CDR2: SGHRS and YFSETQ. Trimming removed 4 bases from V and 6 bases from J; junction bases left unmatched: 5. The CDR3 loop spans 14 amino acids. The sequence derives from a man aged 50 to 59 with acute or convalescent COVID-19. The V gene is TRBV5-1, the J gene TRBJ1-2; 11 bases map to TRBD1. Sequencing input: peripheral blood. For the CDR3, the DNA is TGCGCCAGCAGCACGGACAGGGGGCTAGATGGCTACACCTTC. Translation: CASSTDRGLDGYTF.